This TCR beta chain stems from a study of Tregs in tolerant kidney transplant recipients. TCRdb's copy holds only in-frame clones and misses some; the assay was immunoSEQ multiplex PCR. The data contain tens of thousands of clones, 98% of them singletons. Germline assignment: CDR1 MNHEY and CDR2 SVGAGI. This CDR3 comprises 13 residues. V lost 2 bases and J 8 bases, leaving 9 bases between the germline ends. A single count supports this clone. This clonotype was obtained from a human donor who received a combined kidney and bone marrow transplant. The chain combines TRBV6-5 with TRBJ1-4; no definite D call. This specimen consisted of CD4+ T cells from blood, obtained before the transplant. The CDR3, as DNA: TGTGCCAGCAGTTACACGGCGGAAGAAAAACTGTTTTTT. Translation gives CASSYTAEEKLFF.